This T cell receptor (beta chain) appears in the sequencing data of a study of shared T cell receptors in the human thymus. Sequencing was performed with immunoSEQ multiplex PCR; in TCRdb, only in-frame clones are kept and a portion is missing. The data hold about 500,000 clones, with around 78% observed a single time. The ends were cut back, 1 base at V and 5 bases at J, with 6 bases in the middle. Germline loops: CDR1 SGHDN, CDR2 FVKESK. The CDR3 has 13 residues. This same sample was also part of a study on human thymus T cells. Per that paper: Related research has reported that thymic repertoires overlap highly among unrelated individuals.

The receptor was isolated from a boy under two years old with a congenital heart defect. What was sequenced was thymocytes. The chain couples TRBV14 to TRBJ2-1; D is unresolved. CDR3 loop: CASSQVPNNEQFF. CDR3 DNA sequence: TGTGCCAGCAGCCAAGTTCCCAACAATGAGCAGTTCTTC.